One T cell receptor beta chain is described in this entry. This record belongs to a study of blood T cell repertoires in COVID-19. Per the authors' pipeline: Nucleated cell counts were estimated from reference gene primer amplification. Data came from immunoSEQ multiplex PCR; TCRdb stores just in-frame clones and leaves some out. That table supplies the V and J calls and clone size; D and trimming were determined from the DNA. The sample comprises roughly 200,000 clones, approximately 89% of which are singletons, and 3.5% to 4.5% rests with the top ten. V was clipped by 6 bases and J by 9 bases, with 15 bases between them. CDR3 length equals 13 residues. Per the germline V gene, CDR1 is SNHLY and CDR2 is FYNNEI.

The sequenced sample was peripheral blood. The TCR comes from a woman aged 30 to 39 with acute or convalescent COVID-19. V gene TRBV2 combines with J gene TRBJ2-1; D perhaps matches TRBD2 (5 bases). CDR3 sequence (DNA): TGTGCCAGCAGCGGTCTAGCAGGCGTTGAGCAGTTCTTC. This sequence encodes CASSGLAGVEQFF.